A single T cell receptor (beta chain) is shown here with its context. What it recognizes is unknown. Expressed TCRB transcripts were sequenced because the isolated RNA had all been reverse transcribed beforehand. Libraries were prepared by immunoSEQ multiplex PCR; TCRdb keeps only in-frame clonotypes and omits some of them. Here the sample spans fewer than 400,000 clones, 9.3% being singletons. The sample is drawn from a study of beta chain features in type 1 diabetes. Study observations and caveats: When Type 1 diabetes patients were examined, their TCRB CDR3s proved moderately but significantly shorter in all four CD4+ subsets.

The CDR3 consists of 16 residues. CDR1 and CDR2 (germline): MDHEN, SYDVKM. Specimen: central memory CD4+ T cells from blood. This chain joins TRBV28 and TRBJ2-6; 9 nucleotides align to TRBD1. This TCR was recovered from a man aged 25 to 40 with type 1 diabetes. The CDR3 bases are TGTGTCACCGGGACAGGGCAAATCTCTGGGGCCAACGTCCTGACTTTC. This codes for CVTGTGQISGANVLTF. Based on the CDR3 plus reference TRBV28 and TRBJ2-6, the full variable domain is DVKVTQSSRYLVKRTGEKVFLECVQDMDHENMFWYRQDPGLGLRLIYFSYDVKMKEKGDIPEGYSVSREKKERFSLILESASTNQTSMYLCVTGTGQISGANVLTFGAGSRLTVL.